Listed below are T cell receptor beta chains from one sample, sequenced in a study of radiation and T cells in renal cell carcinoma. Using immunoSEQ multiplex PCR, the repertoire was profiled, and TCRdb retains in-frame clones only, with some absent. This sample yields roughly 140,000 clones, of which 87% are seen a single time; 10% to 15% belongs to the top ten. The source was blood, collected from a patient whose treatment included radiotherapy and nephrectomy. Receptors were obtained from a woman between 50 and 59 years old with renal cell carcinoma. The CDR3 runs from the conserved cysteine through the conserved F or W. D genes are given only for firm matches. The size entry is marked missing in some rows and otherwise reads once, few, many or a size class.

v_gene	d_gene	abundance	j_gene	CDR3aa	CDR3nt
TRBV6-1	NA	NA	TRBJ1-5	CASSLGPTNQPQHF	TGTGCCAGCAGTTTGGGACCGACGAATCAGCCCCAGCATTTT
TRBV19	TRBD2	NA	TRBJ2-1	CASRIRLAGSYNEQFF	TGTGCCAGTAGGATCCGTCTAGCGGGGAGCTACAATGAGCAGTTCTTC
TRBV30	NA	NA	TRBJ1-2	CAWSRLGPAGGYTF	TGTGCCTGGAGCCGTTTGGGGCCCGCGGGGGGCTACACCTTC
TRBV4-1	TRBD1	NA	TRBJ1-2	CASSHVLDRRDGYTF	TGCGCCAGCAGCCATGTACTGGACAGGAGGGATGGCTACACCTTC
TRBV7-2	NA	once	TRBJ1-1	CASSLGQARNTEAFF	TGTGCCAGCAGCTTAGGACAGGCTAGGAACACTGAAGCTTTCTTT
TRBV6-5	TRBD1	NA	TRBJ1-2	CASRPTGVGGYTF	TGTGCCAGCAGACCAACAGGGGTCGGCGGCTACACCTTC
TRBV4-1	NA	NA	TRBJ2-4	CASSQEVTGAGRRIQYF	TGCGCCAGCAGCCAAGAAGTTACGGGGGCGGGCCGGCGGATTCAGTACTTC
TRBV28	NA	NA	TRBJ1-5	CASSSRAGLNQPQHF	TGTGCCAGCAGTTCCCGTGCAGGGCTCAATCAGCCCCAGCATTTT
TRBV9	NA	NA	TRBJ2-1	CASSVVEGTYNEQFF	TGTGCCAGCAGCGTAGTGGAAGGCACCTACAATGAGCAGTTCTTC
TRBV7-9	NA	NA	TRBJ1-1	CASSPPGGLMNTEAFF	TGTGCCAGCAGCCCCCCGGGGGGCCTTATGAACACTGAAGCTTTCTTT
TRBV10-3	NA	NA	TRBJ1-6	CAISEGAANNSPLHF	TGTGCCATCAGTGAAGGAGCGGCTAATAATTCACCCCTCCACTTT
TRBV4-1	NA	NA	TRBJ1-1	CASSQERTLSPLNTEAFF	TGCGCCAGCAGCCAAGAGCGGACGCTTTCCCCTTTGAACACTGAAGCTTTCTTT
TRBV23-1	NA	NA	TRBJ1-5	CASTVRMWLTGLSNQPQHF	TGCGCCAGCACCGTCAGAATGTGGTTGACAGGACTTAGCAATCAGCCCCAGCATTTT
TRBV7-9	NA	NA	TRBJ2-3	CASSSQRLGTDTQYF	TGTGCCAGCAGCTCCCAGCGGCTTGGCACAGATACGCAGTATTTT
TRBV6-5	NA	NA	TRBJ1-2	CASSTGSNYGYTF	TGTGCCAGCAGCACAGGGTCTAACTATGGCTACACCTTC
TRBV4-3	NA	NA	TRBJ2-3	CASSQDWSGGGIPDTQYF	TGCGCCAGCAGCCAAGATTGGTCAGGCGGGGGCATTCCAGATACGCAGTATTTT
TRBV4-2	TRBD1	few	TRBJ1-4	CASSQLIGQDEKLFF	TGTGCCAGCAGCCAACTCATAGGACAGGATGAAAAACTGTTTTTT
TRBV2	NA	NA	TRBJ1-1	CASTRTSNTEAFF	TGTGCCAGCACTAGGACATCGAACACTGAAGCTTTCTTT
TRBV7-9	NA	NA	TRBJ1-2	CASSLGRSANYGYTF	TGTGCCAGCAGCTTAGGTCGGAGTGCTAACTATGGCTACACCTTC
TRBV30	NA	NA	TRBJ1-1	CAWSNSEVGIEAFF	TGTGCCTGGAGTAACTCCGAGGTTGGGATTGAAGCTTTCTTT
TRBV6-1	NA	once	TRBJ1-4	CASKGPTDGKLFF	TGTGCCAGTAAGGGCCCCACGGATGGAAAACTGTTTTTT
TRBV29-1	TRBD2	NA	TRBJ2-1	CSVKRGVSGELNNEQFF	TGCAGCGTTAAGCGGGGAGTAAGCGGGGAACTCAACAATGAGCAGTTCTTC